A single sample is the source of the 5 T cell receptor beta chains below, sequenced in a study of T cells expressing NK-cell markers. TCRdb reprocessed the 5' RACE reads and reports one entry per CDR3 protein, with no DNA. The sample table includes roughly 430,000 distinct CDR3 sequences. The sample comprised blood T cells: a sorted CD56 or NKG2C T cell subset, CD4+ or CD8+ T cells, or bulk PBMC T cells (not recorded which). The receptors were gathered from a woman between 18 and 70 years old in good health.

V is TRBV18 and J is TRBJ2-2. Germline lookup yields CDR1 KGHSH and CDR2 LQKENI. The CDR3 spans 16 residues. The chain's CDR3 is CASSPWAPSNTGELFF.

CDR3 loop: CASSLTPTEEAFF. The chain combines TRBV7-3 with TRBJ1-1. The V gene's germline CDR1 is SGHTA and CDR2 FQGTGA. The CDR3 loop spans 13 amino acids.

The chain employs TRBV7-2 and TRBJ2-3; the TCRdb call, TRBD2, lacks DNA for checking. Germline V gene sequence: CDR1 SGHTA, CDR2 FQGNSA. The CDR3 spans 18 residues. CDR3 sequence: CASSFAPASGGARDTQYF. Combining the CDR3 with reference TRBV7-2 and TRBJ2-3 gives the whole variable domain GAGVSQSPSNKVTEKGKDVELRCDPISGHTALYWYRQSLGQGLEFLIYFQGNSAPDKSGLPSDRFSAERTGGSVSTLTIQRTQQEDSAVYLCASSFAPASGGARDTQYFGPGTRLTVL.

J is TRBJ2-3 and V is TRBV20-1. Germline CDR1 and CDR2: DFQATT and SNEGSKA (reference sequence). This CDR3 is 14 amino acids long. This CDR3 reads CSASSGSRTDTQYF.

CDR3 region: CASTSGGAYNEQFF. The V call is TRBV7-2, the J call TRBJ2-1. The CDR3 is 14 amino acids. In germline, CDR1 is SGHTA, CDR2 FQGNSA.